This TCR beta chain was identified in a study of blood T cells in healthy people across ages. This clonotype has just a few counts. A J-beta primer mix and a sample-barcoded 5' primer were used in a second PCR of about 6 to 12 cycles. TCRdb recomputed calls from the 5' RACE reads with MiXCR, one row per CDR3 protein. The sample has roughly 2 million distinct CDR3 sequences, less than 50% seen once. The sample was blood. This TCR came from a woman in her 40s in good health.

The CDR3 loop is CASSYRGQRETQYF. CDR3 sequence (DNA): TGTGCCAGCAGTTACAGGGGGCAACGAGAGACCCAGTACTTC. This sequence joins TRBV6-6 and TRBJ2-5; the match to TRBD1 covers 7 bases. Germline CDR1 is MNHNY and CDR2 is SVGAGI (reference sequence). CDR3 length: 14 amino acids. V lost 2 bases, J lost 4 bases, and 4 bases stayed unmatched.